This TCR beta chain was identified during a study of primary melanoma T cells and metastatic recurrence (TCRdb year 2020). For context, the study as a whole: A total of about 200 primary melanomas made up the cohort, all of stage T2 to T4 and more than 1 mm thick. The study examined whether T-cell fraction and T-cell repertoire clonality in primary melanoma tumors predicted patient outcome. The T-cell fraction measured by TCR beta sequencing was weighed against progression-free survival, the clinical outcome chosen for the comparison. The sequencing-derived T-cell fraction was compared with histopathological grading of tumor-infiltrating lymphocytes. Beyond this particular receptor, the publication reports: The tumor T-cell fraction reportedly predicted progression-free survival independently of thickness, ulceration, mitotic rate and age. A T-cell fraction greater than 20% appeared to be protective whatever the ulceration status, mitotic rate or nodal disease. Compared with adding any other histopathological variable to tumor thickness, adding T-cell fraction reportedly produced a bigger improvement in progression-free survival prediction. An effective T-cell-mediated antitumor response in primary melanoma was framed by the authors only as a suggestion, not a demonstrated mechanism.

The library was built by means of the immunoSEQ multiplex PCR assay. High-throughput sequencing of the T-cell receptor beta chain was performed on primary melanoma tumor tissue. As for the authors' bioinformatics: Among the repertoire analyses were the distribution of insertions and deletions and the sharing of TCRB CDR3 between samples. A gradient-boosted model ranked how well the T-cell fraction predicted outcome compared with histopathological variables. Entries here come from immuneACCESS through TCRdb and include only in-frame sequences with V and J called. Some clones fail to appear in such tables; in the studies checked, an unresolved V gene covers under half of the shortfall, and the cause of the remainder is unknown. V, J and clone size were drawn from that table, and D and trimming were deduced from the DNA. This sample comprises about 1,100 clones, about 87% of them detected only once. The ten most abundant clones make up around 40% of the sample.

The patients had surgically resected primary melanoma that was considered potentially curable but at risk of metastatic recurrence. This clone was seen more than once but under ten times. The antigen it recognizes is unknown. At one of its ends the junction is not consistent with the germline gene, which may arise from a read error. The sequence was collected from a human donor with melanoma. Sequenced input: melanoma tumor tissue.

The CDR3: CTSSRPGLAGGTGNIQYF. The nucleotide sequence is given as TGTACCAGCAGCCGACCCGGACTAGCGGGAGGCACCGGGAACATTCAGTACTTC. The V and J genes are TRBV11-3 and TRBJ2-4; the central 14 bases match TRBD2. Counted from cysteine to phenylalanine, this CDR3 has 18 amino acids. Only the CDR3 DNA is retained, 54 bases long and in frame from the first base. Based on the germline V gene, the CDR1 and CDR2 sequences are SGHNT and YENEEA.